This TCR beta chain comes out of a study of blood T cell repertoires in COVID-19. At the level of the study: Samples came from the United States, Italy and Spain, spanning acute and convalescent COVID-19. From T cells, B-cell-depleted T cells, or PBMCs came the material, which was cDNA or gDNA.

Authors' data handling: Amplified reference gene primers provided the basis for estimating nucleated cell counts. Libraries were prepared by immunoSEQ multiplex PCR; TCRdb keeps only in-frame clonotypes and omits some of them. The V and J calls and clone size come from that table; D and trimming were worked out from the DNA. In the table there are roughly 200,000 clones, approximately 91% of which are singletons. The germline V gene has CDR1 MGHDK and CDR2 SYGVNS. J lost 5 bases, V lost 3 bases, and 6 bases had no gene match. CDR3 length: 14 amino acids. The sequenced sample consisted of peripheral blood. The gene calls are TRBV25-1 and TRBJ2-5; TRBD2 aligns across 7 bases. The origin of this receptor is a man aged 35 to 55 with acute or convalescent COVID-19. CDR3 coding DNA: TGTGCCAGCAGTGAGGGGGGGTCCGGGGAGACCCAGTACTTC. Amino acids: CASSEGGSGETQYF.